This TCR beta chain was recovered during a study of blood T cell repertoires in COVID-19. Study overall: Italy, Spain and the United States were the sources of the convalescent and acute COVID-19 samples. PBMCs, B-cell-depleted T cells, or T cells were the source of the cDNA or gDNA that made up the material.

Germline V lookup: CDR1 SGHAT, CDR2 FQNNGV. Deletions cut 10 bases from V and 8 bases from J, with 9 bases between. The CDR3 runs to 11 residues. How the authors handled the data: Amplification with reference gene primers provided the estimates of nucleated cell counts. TCRdb's copy holds only in-frame clones and misses some; the assay was immunoSEQ multiplex PCR. V and J calls and clone size are given by that table; D and trimming were obtained from the DNA. The sample lists around 130,000 clones, approximately 84% seen once, with approximately 1.5% in the top ten. This TCR was sampled from a man between 60 and 75 years old with acute or convalescent COVID-19. Source material: peripheral blood. The V call is TRBV11-2, the J call TRBJ2-6, with D uncertain. The CDR3: CAIQLTNVLTF. The CDR3 DNA reads TGTGCCATCCAGTTAACCAACGTCCTGACTTTC.